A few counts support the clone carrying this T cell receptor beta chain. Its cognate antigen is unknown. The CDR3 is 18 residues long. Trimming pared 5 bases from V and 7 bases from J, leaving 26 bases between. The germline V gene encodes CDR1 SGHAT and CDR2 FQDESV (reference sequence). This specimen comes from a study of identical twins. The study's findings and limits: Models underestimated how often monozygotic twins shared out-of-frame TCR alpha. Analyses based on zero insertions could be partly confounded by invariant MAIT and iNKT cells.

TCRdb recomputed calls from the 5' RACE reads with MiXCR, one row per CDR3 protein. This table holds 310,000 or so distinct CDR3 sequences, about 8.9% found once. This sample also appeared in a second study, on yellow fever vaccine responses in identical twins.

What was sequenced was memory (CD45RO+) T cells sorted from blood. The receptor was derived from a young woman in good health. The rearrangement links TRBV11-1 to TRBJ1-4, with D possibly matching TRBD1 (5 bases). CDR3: CASSEYSNRDRGGEKLFF. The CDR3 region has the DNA TGTGCCAGCAGCGAGTATTCGAACCGGGACCGGGGAGGTGAAAAACTGTTTTTT.